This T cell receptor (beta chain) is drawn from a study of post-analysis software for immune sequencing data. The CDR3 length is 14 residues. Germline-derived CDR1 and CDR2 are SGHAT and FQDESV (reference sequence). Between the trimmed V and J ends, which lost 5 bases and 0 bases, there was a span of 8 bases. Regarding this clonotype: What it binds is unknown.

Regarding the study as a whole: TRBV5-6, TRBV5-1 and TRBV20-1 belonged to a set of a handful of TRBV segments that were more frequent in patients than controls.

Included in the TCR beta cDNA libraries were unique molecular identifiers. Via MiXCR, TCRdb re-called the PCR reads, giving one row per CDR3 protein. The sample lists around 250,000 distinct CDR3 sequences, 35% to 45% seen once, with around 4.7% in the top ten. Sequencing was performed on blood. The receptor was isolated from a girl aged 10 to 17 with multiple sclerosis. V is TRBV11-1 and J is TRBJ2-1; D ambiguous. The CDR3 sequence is CASSPIGSYNEQFF. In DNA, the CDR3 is TGTGCCAGCAGCCCTATTGGCTCCTACAATGAGCAGTTCTTC. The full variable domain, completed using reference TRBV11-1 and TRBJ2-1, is EAEVAQSPRYKITEKSQAVAFWCDPISGHATLYWYRQILGQGPELLVQFQDESVVDDSQLPKDRFSAERLKGVDSTLKIQPAELGDSAMYLCASSPIGSYNEQFFGPGTRLTVL.